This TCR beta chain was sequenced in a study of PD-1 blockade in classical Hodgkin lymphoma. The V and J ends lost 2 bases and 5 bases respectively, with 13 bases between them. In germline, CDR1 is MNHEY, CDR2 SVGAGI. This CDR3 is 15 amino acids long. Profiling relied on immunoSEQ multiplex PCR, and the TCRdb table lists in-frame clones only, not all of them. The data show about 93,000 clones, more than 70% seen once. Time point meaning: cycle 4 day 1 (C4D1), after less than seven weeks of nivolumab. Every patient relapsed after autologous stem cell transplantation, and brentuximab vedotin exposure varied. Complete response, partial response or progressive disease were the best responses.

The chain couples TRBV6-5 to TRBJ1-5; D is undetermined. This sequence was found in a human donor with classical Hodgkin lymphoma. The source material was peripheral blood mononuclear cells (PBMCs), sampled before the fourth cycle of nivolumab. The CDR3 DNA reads TGTGCCAGCAGTTACCTGGGCAGTGGGCATCAGCCCCAGCATTTT. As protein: CASSYLGSGHQPQHF.